Below, 27 T cell receptor beta chains from the same sample are listed, as sequenced in a study of shared clonotypes between healthy human individuals. Profiled with immunoSEQ multiplex PCR; TCRdb holds only in-frame clones, not every one. The repertoire includes about 100,000 clones, approximately 65% of them detected once, and approximately 23% sits in the top ten. The sample comprised memory CD8+ T cells sorted from blood. Subset reported: CD45RO+ cells pooled with CCR7-negative TemRA cells. These receptors originate from a woman aged 25 to 45 in good health.

The chain joins TRBV7-9 to TRBJ1-1, with D possibly TRBD1 on 5 matching bases. Germline-derived CDR1 and CDR2 are SEHNR and FQNEAQ (reference sequence). The length of the CDR3 is 13 residues. The ends were cut back, 5 bases at V and 2 bases at J, with 9 bases in the middle. The CDR3 loop is CASSRTPNTEAFF. The CDR3 DNA follows: TGTGCCAGCAGCCGGACACCAAACACTGAAGCTTTCTTT.

The V and J genes are TRBV5-5 and TRBJ2-7; 7 bases are a match to TRBD1. The CDR3 has 14 amino acids. The germline CDR1 and CDR2 sequences are SGHKS and YYEKEE (reference sequence). V was clipped by 4 bases and J by 6 bases; unmatched bases: 10. Here the CDR3 DNA reads TGTGCCAGCAGCCTGGACAGGAGTTGGTTCGAGCAGTACTTC. Protein: CASSLDRSWFEQYF.

This clone appeared once. This chain connects TRBV7-2 to TRBJ2-3; D might be TRBD2 (6 bases). CDR3 length: 15 amino acids. CDR1 SGHTA and CDR2 FQGNSA come from the germline V gene. V was trimmed by 3 bases and J by 6 bases, leaving 16 bases between them. The CDR3, as DNA: TGTGCCAGCAGCTTTAAATCGGGAGCGGGCGATACGCAGTATTTT. Its protein is CASSFKSGAGDTQYF.

This clone has a handful of counts. DNA for the CDR3: TGCGCCAGCCAGGGACTAGCGGGAGACAATGAGCAGTTCTTC. Protein product: CASQGLAGDNEQFF. The chain recombines TRBV10-2 with TRBJ2-1, with TRBD2 matching over 14 bases. The germline V gene has CDR1 WSHSY and CDR2 SAAADI. J lost 5 bases, V lost 8 bases, and 2 bases had no gene match. There are 14 residues in the CDR3.

The chain links TRBV4-2 to TRBJ2-2; 11 nucleotides agree with TRBD2. V lost 1 base and J lost 4; bases outside the gene matches: 5. The CDR3 loop spans 17 amino acids. In germline, CDR1 is LGHNA, CDR2 YNFKEQ. The CDR3 loop reads CASSQAGTSGRTGELFF. CDR3 nucleotides: TGTGCCAGCAGCCAAGCCGGGACTAGCGGCCGCACCGGGGAGCTGTTTTTT.

This clone was counted a few times. V gene TRBV25-1 combines with J gene TRBJ2-2; TRBD2 matches at 10 bases. The V gene end was trimmed by 1 base and the J gene end by 1 base; junction bases not matched to a gene: 0. The length of the CDR3 is 16 residues. The germline gives CDR1 MGHDK, CDR2 SYGVNS. The CDR3 sequence is CASSESSGRNTGELFF. The CDR3, as DNA: TGTGCCAGCAGTGAATCTAGCGGGAGGAACACCGGGGAGCTGTTTTTT.

This chain connects TRBV12-5 to TRBJ2-2, with TRBD1 identical over 9 bases. The germline gives CDR1 LGHNT, CDR2 FRNRAP. The CDR3 length is 16 residues. Trimming cost V 3 bases and J 4 bases; bases outside gene matches: 6. CDR3 bases: TGTGCTAGTGGTTTCGATACAGGGGGCGGCACCGGGGAGCTGTTTTTT. This sequence encodes CASGFDTGGGTGELFF.

The chain uses TRBV28 and TRBJ2-1; D perhaps matches TRBD2 (6 bases). CDR1 and CDR2 (germline): MDHEN, SYDVKM. V was trimmed by 6 bases and J by 3 bases, leaving 24 bases between them. This CDR3 region has 18 residues. The DNA of the CDR3 is TGTGCCAGCAGCCAGCACCACTATACCGGGAGCTTCTACAATGAGCAGTTCTTC. This sequence encodes CASSQHHYTGSFYNEQFF.

The chain couples TRBV2 to TRBJ2-5, with D uncertain. With 6 bases removed from V and 0 bases from J, the gap between germline ends came to 8 bases. The V gene's germline CDR1 is SNHLY and CDR2 FYNNEI. The CDR3 is 13 amino acids. This chain's CDR3 is CASRASYQETQYF. CDR3 sequence (DNA): TGTGCCAGCAGGGCGAGTTACCAAGAGACCCAGTACTTC.

The genes are TRBV4-1 and TRBJ2-1, with 16 bases identical to TRBD2. This CDR3 is built from 19 residues. The trim removed 2 bases at V and 5 bases at J, leaving 9 bases unmatched. CDR1 MGHRA and CDR2 YSYEKL come from the germline V gene. CDR3 in DNA: TGCGCCAGCAGCCAATCGGGACTAGCGGGAGGGTGGGATAACAATGAGCAGTTCTTC. It is translated as CASSQSGLAGGWDNNEQFF.

V is TRBV6-5 and J is TRBJ2-2; 8 bases agree with TRBD1. J lost 3 bases, V lost 6 bases, and 6 bases had no gene match. The CDR3 runs to 15 residues. Germline V lookup: CDR1 MNHEY, CDR2 SVGAGI. In DNA form, the CDR3 reads TGTGCCAGCAGCCCCGGGACAGGCGACACCGGGGAGCTGTTTTTT. Its translation: CASSPGTGDTGELFF.

The chain recombines TRBV7-2 with TRBJ2-1; possibly TRBD2 for D (5 bases). V was clipped by 5 bases and J by 4 bases, with 15 bases between them. This CDR3 is built from 15 residues. Looked up from germline, CDR1 is SGHTA and CDR2 is FQGNSA. CDR3 residues: CASSTSAVAYNEQFF. DNA for the CDR3: TGTGCCAGCAGCACTAGTGCGGTAGCGTACAATGAGCAGTTCTTC. Full variable domain (rest looked up from reference TRBV7-2 and TRBJ2-1): GAGVSQSPSNKVTEKGKDVELRCDPISGHTALYWYRQSLGQGLEFLIYFQGNSAPDKSGLPSDRFSAERTGGSVSTLTIQRTQQEDSAVYLCASSTSAVAYNEQFFGPGTRLTVL.

The chain employs TRBV6-1 and TRBJ2-7; 9 bases align to TRBD2. The CDR3 spans 15 residues. Germline CDR1 and CDR2: MNHNS and SASEGT. V was pared by 5 bases and J by 5 bases, with 10 bases of the junction left unmatched. The CDR3 protein is CASSFLAGVINEQYF. The CDR3 DNA reads TGTGCCAGCAGTTTCTTAGCGGGAGTTATTAACGAGCAGTACTTC.

In its sample, this clone was seen many times. The CDR3 sequence is CASSSAWGSSYEQYF. As DNA, the CDR3 is TGTGCCAGCAGCTCCGCGTGGGGTTCCTCCTACGAGCAGTACTTC. This rearrangement joins TRBV5-5 to TRBJ2-7, with no clear D. The CDR3 covers 15 residues. Germline V gives CDR1 SGHKS, CDR2 YYEKEE (reference sequence). V was trimmed by 3 bases and J by 0 bases, leaving 13 bases between them.

The V call is TRBV25-1, the J call TRBJ2-2, with 11 bases that match TRBD1. V shed 3 bases and J 9 bases; nucleotides not matched to a gene: 9. The CDR3 contains 16 residues. CDR1 and CDR2 from the germline V gene are MGHDK and SYGVNS. The CDR3 DNA reads as TGTGCCAGCAGTGAGTTGGGACAGGGGGGGACCAGGGAGCTGTTTTTT. Encoded protein: CASSELGQGGTRELFF.

The chain combines TRBV1 with TRBJ2-5; TRBD2, the D gene given by the table, was not confirmed from the DNA. The J call is uncertain, as TRBJ2-7 better fits the DNA end. TRBV1 is an annotated pseudogene. This CDR3 is built from 15 residues. CDR3 protein: CTSGQAGGPWGEQYF. DNA of the CDR3: TGCACCAGCGGACAAGCGGGAGGGCCTTGGGGCGAGCAGTACTTC.

This rearrangement joins TRBV11-2 to TRBJ2-3; D possibly corresponds to TRBD1 (6 bases). Germline CDR1 SGHAT, CDR2 FQNNGV. CDR3 size: 16 residues. The V and J ends lost 1 base and 7 bases respectively, with 18 bases between them. CDR3 DNA: TGTGCCAGCAGCTTAGTCTCCGGGACACCCACGAATACGCAGTATTTT. It specifies CASSLVSGTPTNTQYF. Full variable domain (outside the CDR3, taken from reference TRBV11-2 and TRBJ2-3): EAGVAQSPRYKIIEKRQSVAFWCNPISGHATLYWYQQILGQGPKLLIQFQNNGVVDDSQLPKDRFSAERLKGVDSTLKIQPAKLEDSAVYLCASSLVSGTPTNTQYFGPGTRLTVL.

V is TRBV27 and J is TRBJ1-2; D is perhaps TRBD1 (6 bases). With 1 base removed from V and 4 bases from J, the gap between germline ends came to 10 bases. CDR3 length: 14 residues. Germline V gene lookup returns CDR1 MNHEY and CDR2 SMNVEV (reference sequence). This CDR3 is CASSLYYRAYGYTF. CDR3 DNA sequence: TGTGCCAGCAGTTTATACTACAGGGCCTATGGCTACACCTTC.

This clone turned up a few times. V usage is TRBV7-3 and J usage is TRBJ2-7; 7 nucleotides align to TRBD1. The CDR3 is 15 residues long. Germline lookup yields CDR1 SGHTA and CDR2 FQGTGA. Losses at the gene ends were 4 bases for V and 2 bases for J; bases not matched to a gene: 8. This chain's CDR3 is CASSSGTERTYEQYF. CDR3 bases: TGTGCCAGCAGCTCCGGGACAGAGAGAACCTACGAGCAGTACTTC.

V and J are TRBV4-1 and TRBJ2-7, with 8 nucleotides matching TRBD2. The CDR3 has 14 amino acids. The ends lost 1 base at V and 5 bases at J; junction bases unmatched: 4. The V gene's germline CDR1 is MGHRA and CDR2 YSYEKL. The CDR3 region has the DNA TGCGCCAGCAGCCAAGCGGGAGGGCTGCACGAGCAGTACTTC. Encoded protein: CASSQAGGLHEQYF.

About this clone: In the same sample, other DNA sequences code for this CDR3. The chain couples TRBV4-2 to TRBJ1-5; D ambiguous. Germline values: CDR1 LGHNA, CDR2 YNFKEQ. CDR3 size: 15 residues. Trimming pared 1 base from V and 0 bases from J, leaving 7 bases between. CDR3 sequence: CASSQGTDSNQPQHF. The CDR3 nucleotides are TGTGCCAGCAGCCAAGGAACAGATAGCAATCAGCCCCAGCATTTT.

The V call is TRBV4-2, the J call TRBJ1-1; D is ambiguous. CDR3 length equals 14 residues. Germline V gives CDR1 LGHNA, CDR2 YNFKEQ. Deletions cut 1 base from V and 1 base from J, with 7 bases between. CDR3 loop: CASSQAYANTEAFF. The CDR3 bases are TGTGCCAGCAGCCAAGCTTACGCGAACACTGAAGCTTTCTTT.

V usage is TRBV7-9 and J usage is TRBJ2-1; 13 bases match TRBD2. With 5 bases clipped from V and 4 bases from J, the junction kept 8 bases outside the gene matches. This CDR3 spans 17 amino acids. Looked up from germline, CDR1 is SEHNR and CDR2 is FQNEAQ (reference sequence). Here the CDR3 reads CASSPKRLAGGYNEQFF. CDR3 DNA sequence: TGTGCCAGCAGCCCTAAAAGACTAGCGGGAGGATACAATGAGCAGTTCTTC.

This sequence joins TRBV2 and TRBJ2-3; no definite D call. The CDR3 runs to 15 residues. V was trimmed by 6 bases and J by 0 bases, leaving 13 bases between them. In germline, CDR1 is SNHLY, CDR2 FYNNEI. The CDR3 protein is CASRYQVLSTDTQYF. The DNA for the CDR3 is TGTGCCAGCAGGTACCAGGTCCTTAGCACAGATACGCAGTATTTT.

This clone was seen many times. The chain combines TRBV7-8 with TRBJ2-5, with TRBD1 matching over 11 bases. The end of the DNA is better explained by TRBJ2-7, so the J call may be wrong. Germline CDR1 reads SGHVS; CDR2 reads FQNEAQ. CDR3 length equals 15 residues. In DNA form, the CDR3 reads TGTGCCAGCAGGAAGGACAGGGGGCCGCAGGACGAGCAGTACTTC. Encoded protein: CASRKDRGPQDEQYF.

This chain uses TRBV14 with TRBJ2-5; D gene ambiguous. The J call is uncertain, as TRBJ2-7 better fits the DNA end. CDR3 length equals 13 residues. CDR1 SGHDN and CDR2 FVKESK come from the germline V gene. CDR3 residues: CASSQFIGYEQYF. CDR3 coding DNA: TGTGCCAGCAGCCAATTCATCGGATACGAGCAGTACTTC.

CDR3 bases: TGCGCCAGCAGCCCACCCACTAGCCACACAGATACGCAGTATTTT. Protein: CASSPPTSHTDTQYF. The chain carries TRBV4-1 and TRBJ2-3, with D maybe TRBD2 (6 bases). CDR3 length: 15 residues. The germline CDR1 and CDR2 sequences are MGHRA and YSYEKL. The V and J ends lost 4 bases and 2 bases respectively, with 13 bases between them.